A single sample is the source of the 8 T cell receptor beta chains below, sequenced in a study of blood T cell repertoires in COVID-19. Sequencing was performed with immunoSEQ multiplex PCR; in TCRdb, only in-frame clones are kept and a portion is missing. The table has about 230,000 clones, over 75% seen once. The specimen sequenced was PBMCs or T cells enriched from blood (not recorded which). The receptors derive from a woman under 40 who had been exposed to COVID-19.

The chain links TRBV14 to TRBJ1-2; 11 nucleotides align to TRBD1. V shed 5 bases, J shed 2 bases, and the junction held 4 bases outside the gene matches. The CDR3 is 15 residues long. Germline assignment: CDR1 SGHDN and CDR2 FVKESK. The CDR3 region is CASSSRDRGNYGYTF. CDR3 DNA: TGTGCCAGCAGCTCCCGGGACAGGGGGAACTATGGCTACACCTTC.

The chain uses TRBV7-2 and TRBJ1-3; 8 nucleotides match TRBD1. Germline CDR1 reads SGHTA; CDR2 reads FQGNSA. The CDR3 runs to 13 residues. The V gene end was trimmed by 5 bases and the J gene end by 10 bases; junction bases not matched to a gene: 7. The CDR3 region is CASSPGQGRTIYF. CDR3 nucleotides: TGTGCCAGCAGCCCCGGACAGGGAAGAACCATATATTTT.

CDR3 protein: CASKGVGQPQHF. The CDR3, as DNA: TGTGCCAGCAAAGGGGTTGGGCAGCCCCAGCATTTT. V usage is TRBV2 and J usage is TRBJ1-5, with D maybe TRBD1 (5 bases). CDR3 size: 12 residues. Germline CDR1 SNHLY, CDR2 FYNNEI. V was trimmed by 7 bases and J by 7 bases, leaving 11 bases between them.

For the CDR3, the DNA is TGTGCCAGTAGTAATGAGGCGGGACCCTACGAGCAGTACTTC. Residues: CASSNEAGPYEQYF. The chain joins TRBV19 to TRBJ2-7, with D possibly matching TRBD2 (6 bases). Germline CDR1 LNHDA, CDR2 SQIVND (reference sequence). This CDR3 is built from 14 residues. Trimming left V 4 bases short and J 2 bases short, with 12 bases between.

The chain combines TRBV27 with TRBJ2-5, with 10 bases matching TRBD1. This CDR3 spans 15 amino acids. Losses at the gene ends were 5 bases for V and 7 bases for J; bases not matched to a gene: 10. Per germline, CDR1 MNHEY and CDR2 SMNVEV (reference sequence). CDR3 loop: CASSLGTGALATQYF. CDR3 in DNA: TGTGCCAGCAGTCTGGGGACAGGGGCGTTGGCGACCCAGTACTTC.

The rearrangement joins TRBV3-1 (or the pseudogene TRBV3-2) to TRBJ2-3; D call uncertain. In germline, CDR1 is LGHDT, CDR2 YNNKEL (reference sequence). V lost 0 bases and J lost 3, with 7 bases in between. The CDR3 has 14 residues. This CDR3 reads CASSQDWRTDTQYF. The CDR3 DNA is TGTGCCAGCAGCCAAGATTGGCGGACAGATACGCAGTATTTT.

The chain joins TRBV18 to TRBJ1-5; 9 bases agree with TRBD1. The length of the CDR3 is 17 residues. Germline V lookup: CDR1 KGHSH, CDR2 LQKENI. V was pared by 2 bases and J by 4 bases, with 9 bases of the junction left unmatched. The CDR3 DNA is TGTGCCAGCTCACCAGTGTCGGACAGGGGAGGGAATCAGCCCCAGCATTTT. The encoded protein is CASSPVSDRGGNQPQHF.

V gene TRBV15 combines with J gene TRBJ1-2, with TRBD1 as a possible D gene (6 bases). The CDR3 runs 14 residues. Germline CDR1 reads LNHNV; CDR2 reads YYDKDF (reference sequence). Trimming left V 1 base short and J 4 bases short, with 10 bases between. The CDR3 bases are TGTGCCACCAGCAGAGTAAGGGACACCTATGGCTACACCTTC. Translating it yields CATSRVRDTYGYTF.